This T cell receptor (beta chain) appears in the sequencing data of a study of T-cell memory formation after mild COVID-19. About the research overall: Clusters of TCRs were largely donor specific.

V was trimmed by 1 base and J by 7 bases, leaving 14 bases between them. CDR1 and CDR2 (germline): SGHTA, FQGNSA. This CDR3 region has 14 residues. TCRdb re-analysed the 5' RACE reads in MiXCR, keeping a single row per CDR3 protein. The sample comprises about 560,000 distinct CDR3 sequences, approximately 15% of which are singletons, and about 7.5% rests with the top ten. Study results and limitations: Clones that contracted from day 15 to 85 had balanced CD4/CD8; later expanders were CD4+ biased. Mostly located in CM and EM were contracting CD4+ clones, with contracting CD8+ clones located in EMRA.

This clonotype was observed a single time. Its antigen is unidentified. The source material was PBMCs or a T cell subset sorted from them (not recorded which). The gene calls are TRBV7-2 and TRBJ2-7; perhaps TRBD1 as D (5 bases). The sequence came from an adult woman who had mild COVID-19 (a few samples of this study predate the infection). Cell type and time point are not known. CDR3 residues: CASSLGRAYREQYF. The CDR3 DNA follows: TGTGCCAGCAGCTTAGGCAGGGCGTATCGTGAGCAGTACTTC.